This T cell receptor beta chain originates from a study of beta chain features in type 1 diabetes. Turning to the study itself: Sorted cells examined across all samples numbered around 100 million. Study-wide findings and caveats: Shorter templates may be favored by PCR, equally so in patients and controls. Shortening that was moderate but significant affected the TCRB CDR3s of Type 1 diabetes patients in all four CD4+ subsets.

The investigators reverse transcribed all of the isolated RNA, so they sequenced expressed TCRB transcripts. Here immunoSEQ multiplex PCR was the method, and the copy in TCRdb shows in-frame clones only, minus some. Here the sample spans roughly 150,000 clones, roughly 60% being singletons. As regards this clone: What it binds is unknown.

Per the germline V gene, CDR1 is SGHTA and CDR2 is FQGNSA. V gave up 1 base and J gave up 2 bases, with 10 bases separating them. The CDR3 is made up of 15 amino acids. Material for sequencing was naive CD4+ T cells from blood. The genes are TRBV7-2 and TRBJ2-3; the D is unclear. This TCR was sampled from a man under 40 with type 1 diabetes. CDR3 coding DNA: TGTGCCAGCAGCTTAGGGGCAGACCTCACAGATACGCAGTATTTT. Amino acid sequence: CASSLGADLTDTQYF.